Listed below are T cell receptor beta chains from one sample, sequenced in a study of CD8 T cells in ankylosing spondylitis. TCRdb re-called the 5' RACE reads through MiXCR, storing one row per CDR3 protein. The table includes approximately 340,000 distinct CDR3 sequences, roughly 15% detected once. The sequenced sample consisted of blood, either unsorted or a sorted T cell fraction (not recorded which). These receptors all come from a male donor with ankylosing spondylitis or in good health (not recorded which). Both conserved end residues are part of each CDR3. The order of the fields is V gene, D gene, J gene, clone size, CDR3 protein, CDR3 DNA. D genes are given only for firm matches. Not every row has a clone size; where given, it reads once, few, many or a size class.

V gene: TRBV4-1
D gene: .
J gene: TRBJ2-3
clone size: few
CDR3 protein: CASSQEQAPADTQYF
CDR3 DNA: TGCGCCAGCAGCCAAGAGCAGGCCCCGGCAGATACGCAGTATTTT

V gene: TRBV24-1
D gene: .
J gene: TRBJ2-5
clone size: few
CDR3 protein: CATSSGDSQETQYF
CDR3 DNA: TGTGCCACCAGTAGTGGAGACTCACAAGAGACCCAGTACTTC

V gene: TRBV11-2
D gene: .
J gene: TRBJ2-7
clone size: .
CDR3 protein: CASSLEPRTARHSYEQYF
CDR3 DNA: TGTGCCAGCAGCTTAGAACCCCGGACAGCACGACACTCCTACGAGCAGTACTTC

V gene: TRBV3-1
D gene: .
J gene: TRBJ2-7
clone size: few
CDR3 protein: CASSPEKTGNPYEQYF
CDR3 DNA: TGTGCCAGCAGCCCAGAAAAAACCGGGAATCCCTACGAGCAGTACTTC

V gene: TRBV5-1
D gene: TRBD1
J gene: TRBJ2-5
clone size: .
CDR3 protein: CASSSSGTVYQETQYF
CDR3 DNA: TGCGCCAGCAGCTCCTCCGGGACAGTGTACCAAGAGACCCAGTACTTC

V gene: TRBV5-1
D gene: .
J gene: TRBJ2-6
clone size: few
CDR3 protein: CASSPVPIGSGANVLTF
CDR3 DNA: TGCGCCAGCAGCCCAGTGCCAATCGGCTCTGGGGCCAACGTCCTGACTTTC

V gene: TRBV5-1
D gene: .
J gene: TRBJ2-7
clone size: few
CDR3 protein: CASSGDSGTYEQYF
CDR3 DNA: TGCGCCAGCAGCGGCGACAGTGGGACCTACGAGCAGTACTTC

V gene: TRBV10-2
D gene: .
J gene: TRBJ1-3
clone size: .
CDR3 protein: CASSGDISGNTIYF
CDR3 DNA: TGCGCCAGCAGCGGGGATATCTCTGGAAACACCATATATTTT

V gene: TRBV12-3/TRBV12-4
D gene: .
J gene: TRBJ1-1
clone size: .
CDR3 protein: CASSPSWSEVEAFF
CDR3 DNA: TGTGCCAGCAGTCCATCGTGGTCCGAGGTTGAAGCTTTCTTT

V gene: TRBV5-1
D gene: TRBD2
J gene: TRBJ2-1
clone size: few
CDR3 protein: CASRSGGLSNEQFF
CDR3 DNA: TGCGCCAGCAGATCGGGGGGACTGAGCAATGAGCAGTTCTTC

V gene: TRBV2
D gene: TRBD1
J gene: TRBJ1-2
clone size: .
CDR3 protein: CASIRSTGRYGYTF
CDR3 DNA: TGTGCCAGCATTCGATCGACAGGGAGATATGGCTACACCTTC

V gene: TRBV12-3/TRBV12-4
D gene: .
J gene: TRBJ2-7
clone size: many
CDR3 protein: CASSSGRGGYEQYF
CDR3 DNA: TGTGCCAGCAGTTCCGGACGGGGAGGCTACGAGCAGTACTTC

V gene: TRBV5-1
D gene: .
J gene: TRBJ2-1
clone size: few
CDR3 protein: CASSLAWSTSYNEQFF
CDR3 DNA: TGCGCCAGCAGCTTGGCCTGGAGCACCTCCTACAATGAGCAGTTCTTC

V gene: TRBV4-2
D gene: .
J gene: TRBJ1-2
clone size: many
CDR3 protein: CASSQGNYGYTF
CDR3 DNA: TGTGCCAGCAGCCAGGGGAACTATGGCTACACCTTC

V gene: TRBV6-1
D gene: TRBD1
J gene: TRBJ2-4
clone size: few
CDR3 protein: CASSDRQGENIQYF
CDR3 DNA: TGTGCCAGCAGTGACCGACAGGGAGAAAACATTCAGTACTTC